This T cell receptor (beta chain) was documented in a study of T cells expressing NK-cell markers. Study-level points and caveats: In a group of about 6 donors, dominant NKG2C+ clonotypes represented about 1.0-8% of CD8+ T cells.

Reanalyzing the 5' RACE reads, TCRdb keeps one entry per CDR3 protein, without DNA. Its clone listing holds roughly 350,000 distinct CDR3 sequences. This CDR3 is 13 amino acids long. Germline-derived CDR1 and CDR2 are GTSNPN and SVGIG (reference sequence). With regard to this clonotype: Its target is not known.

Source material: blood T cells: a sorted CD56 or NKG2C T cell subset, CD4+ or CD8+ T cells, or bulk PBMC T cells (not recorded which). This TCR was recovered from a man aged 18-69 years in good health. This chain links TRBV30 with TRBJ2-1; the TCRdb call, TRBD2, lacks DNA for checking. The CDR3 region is CAWKRGTYNEQFF.